This TCR beta chain was sequenced in a study of technical replicates of blood from a few donors. Germline V lookup: CDR1 LGHNT, CDR2 FRNRAP. The CDR3 spans 14 residues. About this clone itself: One junction end disagrees with the germline gene, perhaps due to a read error.

Sequenced by immunoSEQ multiplex PCR; TCRdb stores in-frame clones only, minus some. The repertoire includes roughly 60,000 clones, about 91% of them detected once, and 4.3% sits in the top ten. The sample consisted of PBMCs. This clonotype originated in a human donor in good health. Some clones in this sample may be carry-over from other donors' samples. The chain carries TRBV12-5 and TRBJ1-3; 8 bases are shared with TRBD1. CDR3 amino acids: CASGPPDREGVPDF. DNA for the CDR3: TGTGCTAGTGGTCCACCGGACAGGGAAGGGGTTCCCGATTTT.